The sequence of this T cell receptor (beta chain) was determined in a study of blood T cell repertoires in COVID-19. Here immunoSEQ multiplex PCR was the method, and the copy in TCRdb shows in-frame clones only, minus some. The table has approximately 92,000 clones, less than 85% seen once. The length of the CDR3 is 12 residues. Germline V gene lookup returns CDR1 SGHVS and CDR2 FQNEAQ. Trimming removed 1 base from V and 12 bases from J, with 12 bases in between. The V gene is TRBV7-8, the J gene TRBJ1-1, with D perhaps TRBD1 (6 bases). The TCR was taken from a man aged 50 or older who had recovered from COVID-19. Sequenced material: peripheral blood. The CDR3 here is CASSLGQGTTFF. The DNA for the CDR3 is TGTGCCAGCAGCTTAGGGCAGGGGACTACTTTCTTT.